One TCR beta chain is described in this entry. No cognate antigen has been identified for it. The CDR3 end falls 3 residues outside the read, so it is completed with the germline J gene. From cysteine to phenylalanine, the CDR3 is 12 amino acids long. The CDR3 was read in part: 27 bases, with the frame set at base 1. Per the germline V gene, SQVTM is the CDR1 and ANQGSEA is the CDR2. This specimen comes from a study of T cells in women clearing cervical HPV infection listed by TCRdb under 2018. Describing the broader study: Cases were approximately 25 women with histologically confirmed HPV16-related CIN3 or worse, including a couple of invasive cancers. Blood from cases was drawn at the visit where the lesion was first identified, while blood from controls was drawn once the infection was no longer detected. Controls were more than 20 women whose single incident HPV16 infection cleared within 12 months without precancer or cancer developing. As quality controls, five blinded duplicates were added to each group, bringing the total to about 60 samples made up of some 50 participants and 10 replicates. Since only a few of the women had HLA typing available, the possibility that HLA type was acting as a confounder could not be ruled out. In the parent cohort, 10,049 women aged 18 or older were enrolled in Guanacaste, Costa Rica, during about 1993 to 1994 and then followed for less than 8 years. Cases were matched to controls by age within five years and by the year the sample was collected. An exploratory proof-of-principle case-control study, nested within the Guanacaste HPV Natural History Study in Costa Rica, was conducted to compare TCR repertoires across cervical HPV16 outcomes. Median age was about 30 years in cases versus just over 37 in controls, and baseline characteristics did not differ significantly. Among cases, blood sampling came a median of roughly 150 days after lesion detection, with an interquartile range of roughly 85 to 200 days.

TCR beta CDR3 regions were amplified by multiplex PCR from an average of roughly 1,200 ng genomic DNA per sample using the immunoSEQ assay. The assay corrected primer bias using a complete synthetic TCR repertoire to establish an amplification baseline. The amplicons were sequenced using the Illumina platform. The source study handled its data this way. Error correction of the sequences involved clustering with frequency ratios plus a modified nearest-neighbor algorithm, after which the sequences were analyzed in the immunoSEQ Analyzer using IMGT gene definitions. At each rarefaction depth, TCR richness and evenness were averaged across 20 rarefaction repeats, and samples with fewer sequences than that depth were excluded. Relative abundances of V, D and J genes were compared between groups using Wilcoxon rank sum tests, with FDR correction applied. Blinded duplicates gave an intraclass correlation of around 96% for TCR richness and an average of around 83% across some 69 gene segments. In TCRdb, the immuneACCESS table is reduced to in-frame sequences with V and J assigned. These tables do not hold every clone; where another copy was compared, an unresolved V gene accounts for under half, and the others remain unexplained. V, J and clone size are taken as reported in that table, and D and trimming were inferred from the DNA itself. The sample table gives 35,000 to 45,000 clones. The ten largest account for roughly 5.8% of the sample.

Every participant had a single incident cervical HPV16 infection, and women with prevalent HPV16 infections were excluded. Cervical HPV DNA was detected with MY09/MY11 PCR, and genotyping was done by dot-blot hybridization. About 15 mL of heparinized blood were centrifuged, and the buffy coat was split into aliquots, frozen at -30 degrees C, and then kept at -80 degrees C. QIAGEN kits were used to extract genomic DNA from the buffy coat specimens. Findings and caveats that apply to the study as a whole: Random forest classifiers combining richness and V gene abundances distinguished cases from controls with an estimated AUC of 0.7 to 0.85. Significantly higher TCR repertoire richness was observed in CIN3+ cases than in controls across sequencing depths, whereas no difference in evenness was found. Because the number of T cells in each sample was unknown, differences in richness could reflect differing T-cell content rather than repertoire biology. TRBV6-7 relative abundance was lower in cases than in controls (roughly 0.11% versus 0.16%; Bonferroni P = 0.0008). The cross-sectional design could not show whether the associations came before the infection or were a result of it, and neither effector/memory subsets nor HPV-specific T cells were isolated.

Recombination joined TRBV29-1 with TRBJ1-1; 10 bases in between match TRBD1. The sequenced sample consisted of blood buffy coat. The clonotype originates from a woman between 18 and 69 years old with a cervical HPV16 infection that either progressed to CIN3+ or cleared (not recorded which). The CDR3 corresponds to CSVDDRGRAAFF. The part of the CDR3 DNA that was read is TGCAGCGTGGACGACAGGGGGCGCGCG.